Following are 29 T cell receptor beta chains from one sample sequenced in a study of cytomegalovirus exposure and HLA in healthy donors. Primers: 60 Vbeta forward and 13 Jbeta reverse. The repertoire was sequenced with immunoSEQ multiplex PCR; TCRdb's copy has only in-frame clones and lacks some. The sample includes roughly 40,000 clones. The sequenced sample consisted of PBMCs. Receptor source: a man aged 40-50 years in good health and CMV-seropositive.

The DNA of the CDR3 is TGTGCCAGCAGGCCCTTCACTAGCGGGAGAGCAGATACGCAGTATTTT. This encodes CASRPFTSGRADTQYF. The chain recombines TRBV28 with TRBJ2-3; 11 nucleotides agree with TRBD2. The germline V gene encodes CDR1 MDHEN and CDR2 SYDVKM. This CDR3 is built from 16 residues. V lost 6 bases to trimming and J lost 4 bases; unmatched junction nucleotides: 9.

V and J are TRBV18 and TRBJ1-5; D ambiguous. Germline lookup yields CDR1 KGHSH and CDR2 LQKENI. V was clipped by 2 bases and J by 2 bases, with 4 bases between them. The CDR3 length is 13 residues. The CDR3, as DNA: TGTGCCAGCTCACCAGAGGGCAATCAGCCCCAGCATTTT. The encoded protein is CASSPEGNQPQHF.

The chain recombines TRBV27 with TRBJ2-4; 8 nucleotides match TRBD1. The CDR3 totals 15 residues. V lost 5 bases, J lost 2 bases, and 5 bases stayed unmatched. CDR1 and CDR2 from the germline V gene are MNHEY and SMNVEV (reference sequence). The CDR3 is CASSPQGATKNIQYF. The CDR3 region has the DNA TGTGCCAGCAGTCCCCAGGGGGCAACCAAAAACATTCAGTACTTC.

The chain links TRBV6-4 to TRBJ2-1, with TRBD2 matching 8 bases. V dropped 5 bases and J dropped 4; count of bases not matched to a gene: 7. Germline V lookup: CDR1 MRHNA, CDR2 SNTAGT. The CDR3 is 15 amino acids. CDR3 coding DNA: TGTGCCAGCAGTTACAGCGGGAGCCCTTACAATGAGCAGTTCTTC. Its translation is CASSYSGSPYNEQFF.

V and J are TRBV6-7 and TRBJ1-4; D is possibly TRBD1 (5 bases). TRBV6-7 is reported as an ORF; its role is uncertain. The CDR3 consists of 21 residues. The V end was cut by 6 bases, the J end by 0 bases, with 29 bases between. CDR3 residues: CASSALGEGSIIGTTNEKLFF. Written as DNA, the CDR3 is TGTGCCAGCAGCGCGCTGGGGGAGGGGAGTATCATAGGTACAACTAATGAAAAACTGTTTTTT.

V gene TRBV6-1 combines with J gene TRBJ2-7, with TRBD1 matching over 11 bases. The V gene end was trimmed by 3 bases and the J gene end by 7 bases; junction bases not matched to a gene: 5. This CDR3 region has 14 residues. Germline V lookup: CDR1 MNHNS, CDR2 SASEGT. CDR3 protein: CASSEGTGGREQYF. In DNA, the CDR3 is TGTGCCAGCAGTGAGGGGACAGGGGGGAGGGAGCAGTACTTC.

The rearrangement uses TRBV5-1 and TRBJ2-3, with 13 bases that match TRBD2. Germline V gene sequence: CDR1 SGHRS, CDR2 YFSETQ. With V trimmed by 4 bases and J by 7 bases, 9 bases remained unmatched. The CDR3 consists of 16 residues. The CDR3 protein is CASSPTGLAGVHTQYF. The CDR3 nucleotides read TGCGCCAGCAGCCCTACTGGACTAGCGGGGGTTCATACGCAGTATTTT. Using reference TRBV5-1 and TRBJ2-3 for the parts outside the CDR3, the full variable domain is KAGVTQTPRYLIKTRGQQVTLSCSPISGHRSVSWYQQTPGQGLQFLFEYFSETQRNKGNFPGRFSGRQFSNSRSEMNVSTLELGDSALYLCASSPTGLAGVHTQYFGPGTRLTVL.

The chain is built from TRBV11-3 and TRBJ2-3, with D maybe TRBD2 (5 bases). The CDR3 sequence is 13 residues long. Trimming pared 5 bases from V and 4 bases from J, leaving 10 bases between. Germline CDR1 reads SGHNT; CDR2 reads YENEEA. This chain's CDR3 is CASSKTSADTQYF. The DNA of the CDR3 is TGTGCCAGCAGCAAAACTAGTGCAGATACGCAGTATTTT.

The chain has TRBV19 and TRBJ1-5; 9 bases line up with TRBD1. V gave up 3 bases and J gave up 6 bases; unmatched junction bases: 3. Germline CDR1 is LNHDA and CDR2 is SQIVND (reference sequence). The CDR3 totals 14 residues. DNA for the CDR3: TGTGCCAGTAGTATTACAGGGGGCTCTCAGCCCCAGCATTTT. Translating it yields CASSITGGSQPQHF.

V gene TRBV7-9 combines with J gene TRBJ1-2; 9 nucleotides match TRBD1. With V trimmed by 7 bases and J by 7 bases, 4 bases remained unmatched. This CDR3 has 12 residues. Germline assignment: CDR1 SEHNR and CDR2 FQNEAQ (reference sequence). The CDR3 spells CASNRGRSGYTF. The CDR3 DNA sequence: TGTGCCAGCAACAGGGGGCGAAGTGGCTACACCTTC.

The V call is TRBV10-3, the J call TRBJ1-1, with D tentatively TRBD1 (6 bases). The germline V gene encodes CDR1 ENHRY and CDR2 SYGVKD. The germline V and J ends were trimmed by 1 base and 1 base, with 10 bases remaining between them. The CDR3 has 15 amino acids. The CDR3 protein is CAISEWGGANTEAFF. CDR3 nucleotides: TGTGCCATCAGTGAGTGGGGGGGGGCGAACACTGAAGCTTTCTTT.

The genes are TRBV2 and TRBJ1-2; a weak D match, TRBD1 (5 bases). Germline lookup yields CDR1 SNHLY and CDR2 FYNNEI. V was cut by 2 bases and J by 2 bases, with 9 bases left in between. The CDR3 extends over 14 amino acids. The CDR3 is CASSEWQGNYGYTF. As DNA, the CDR3 is TGTGCCAGCAGTGAATGGCAGGGCAACTATGGCTACACCTTC.

The V call is TRBV6-4, the J call TRBJ2-1; 8 bases are a match to TRBD2. V dropped 4 bases and J dropped 0; count of bases not matched to a gene: 5. From germline, CDR1 is MRHNA and CDR2 SNTAGT. The CDR3 has 16 amino acids. DNA for the CDR3: TGTGCCAGCAGTGGCCTGACTAGCGTCTCCTACAATGAGCAGTTCTTC. Translation: CASSGLTSVSYNEQFF.

J is TRBJ1-2 and V is TRBV19; D is ambiguous. CDR3 size: 16 residues. Per germline, CDR1 LNHDA and CDR2 SQIVND (reference sequence). Trimming left V 3 bases short and J 1 base short, with 15 bases between. The CDR3 loop reads CASSMVNRGGNYGYTF. CDR3 nucleotides: TGTGCCAGTAGTATGGTCAATCGGGGAGGTAACTATGGCTACACCTTC. The full variable domain, its missing parts supplied by reference TRBV19 and TRBJ1-2, is DGGITQSPKYLFRKEGQNVTLSCEQNLNHDAMYWYRQDPGQGLRLIYYSQIVNDFQKGDIAEGYSVSREKKESFPLTVTSAQKNPTAFYLCASSMVNRGGNYGYTFGSGTRLTVV.

The chain uses TRBV10-3 and TRBJ2-6; no firm D call. The ends were cut back, 3 bases at V and 0 bases at J, with 9 bases in the middle. CDR3 length: 16 amino acids. Looked up from germline, CDR1 is ENHRY and CDR2 is SYGVKD. The CDR3 reads CAISDQRLSGANVLTF. The CDR3 nucleotides are TGTGCCATCAGTGATCAGCGCCTCTCTGGGGCCAACGTCCTGACTTTC.

V is TRBV11-2 and J is TRBJ2-1, with 14 bases fitting TRBD2. There are 17 residues in the CDR3. V lost 1 base to trimming and J lost 5 bases; unmatched junction nucleotides: 4. Germline V gene lookup returns CDR1 SGHAT and CDR2 FQNNGV. CDR3 nucleotide sequence: TGTGCCAGCAGCTTAGGGGCGACTAGCGGGAGGGACAATGAGCAGTTCTTC. It specifies CASSLGATSGRDNEQFF.

The chain employs TRBV18 and TRBJ2-7; 8 nucleotides align to TRBD1. Germline V gene data show CDR1 as KGHSH and CDR2 as LQKENI. The CDR3 is 13 residues long. With V trimmed by 3 bases and J by 6 bases, 4 bases remained unmatched. CDR3 DNA: TGTGCCAGCTCACCCGGGACAGGCCTCGAGCAGTACTTC. It codes for CASSPGTGLEQYF.

The V gene is TRBV30, the J gene TRBJ1-3; TRBD1 matches 9 bases. Germline assignment: CDR1 GTSNPN and CDR2 SVGIG (reference sequence). The CDR3 runs to 15 residues. The junction had 1 base not matched to a gene; V was cut back by 0 bases and J by 1 base. CDR3 in DNA: TGTGCCTGGAGTGTACAGGGGGCTTCTGGAAACACCATATATTTT. It translates to CAWSVQGASGNTIYF.

The chain links TRBV6-6 to TRBJ2-7; 13 bases map to TRBD2. Germline CDR1 is MNHNY and CDR2 is SVGAGI (reference sequence). This CDR3 contains 16 residues. Trimming removed 6 bases from V and 5 bases from J; junction bases left unmatched: 10. CDR3 nucleotides: TGTGCCAGCAGCTCCGGACTAGCGGGAGTCAGGAACGAGCAGTACTTC. Translated, it gives CASSSGLAGVRNEQYF.

This sequence joins TRBV7-9 and TRBJ2-2; D is unclear. The CDR3 runs 12 residues. Germline V gene data show CDR1 as SEHNR and CDR2 as FQNEAQ (reference sequence). V was trimmed by 5 bases and J by 3 bases, leaving 4 bases between them. The CDR3 loop reads CASSPHTGELFF. The CDR3 DNA follows: TGTGCCAGCAGCCCTCACACCGGGGAGCTGTTTTTT. The entire variable domain, with the rest obtained from reference TRBV7-9 and TRBJ2-2, is as follows: DTGVSQNPRHKITKRGQNVTFRCDPISEHNRLYWYRQTLGQGPEFLTYFQNEAQLEKSRLLSDRFSAERPKGSFSTLEIQRTEQGDSAMYLCASSPHTGELFFGEGSRLTVL.

The chain is built from TRBV30 and TRBJ1-2; D might be TRBD1 (6 bases). This CDR3 contains 16 residues. The germline V gene encodes CDR1 GTSNPN and CDR2 SVGIG (reference sequence). Between the trimmed V and J ends, which lost 2 bases and 4 bases, there was a span of 20 bases. The CDR3 spells CAWSHERLGALYGYTF. The DNA of the CDR3 is TGTGCCTGGAGTCATGAGAGGTTGGGGGCGCTCTATGGCTACACCTTC. The full variable domain, in which reference TRBV30 and TRBJ1-2 provide the parts outside the CDR3, is SQTIHQWPATLVQPVGSPLSLECTVEGTSNPNLYWYRQAAGRGLQLLFYSVGIGQISSEVPQNLSASRPQDRQFILSSKKLLLSDSGFYLCAWSHERLGALYGYTFGSGTRLTVV.

The chain has TRBV6-1 and TRBJ2-3; D is undetermined. The CDR3 sequence is 11 residues long. V was pared by 7 bases and J by 5 bases, with 7 bases between. Looked up from germline, CDR1 is MNHNS and CDR2 is SASEGT. The CDR3 here is CASTTRDTQYF. The CDR3 DNA sequence: TGTGCCAGCACTACCCGAGATACGCAGTATTTT.

The V call is TRBV7-2, the J call TRBJ1-2, with 8 bases that match TRBD1. The CDR3 loop spans 14 amino acids. V lost 4 bases to trimming and J lost 8 bases; unmatched junction nucleotides: 9. Germline CDR1 is SGHTA and CDR2 is FQGNSA. In nucleotides, the CDR3 is TGTGCCAGCAGCTCCATGACAGGGGAAGGGGGCTACACCTTC. Translation gives CASSSMTGEGGYTF.

This chain joins TRBV30 and TRBJ2-3; tentatively, D is TRBD1 (6 bases). The CDR3 totals 13 residues. V was cut by 4 bases and J by 6 bases, with 14 bases left in between. Germline V gene lookup returns CDR1 GTSNPN and CDR2 SVGIG (reference sequence). The CDR3 DNA is TGTGCCTGGAACCCCACAGGGCGGGATACGCAGTATTTT. This encodes CAWNPTGRDTQYF.

V and J are TRBV5-8 and TRBJ2-5; D perhaps matches TRBD1 (5 bases). The DNA end favors TRBJ2-7, so the J call may be wrong. The CDR3 has 13 amino acids. Germline CDR1 SGHTS, CDR2 YDEGEE. CDR3 sequence: CASSDSQLYEQYF. DNA of the CDR3: TGTGCCAGCAGTGACAGCCAACTCTACGAGCAGTACTTC.

This chain links TRBV18 with TRBJ1-3; D is uncertain. The CDR3 consists of 15 residues. CDR1 and CDR2 from the germline V gene are KGHSH and LQKENI. V lost 4 bases, J lost 0 bases, and 10 bases lay in between. CDR3 nucleotide sequence: TGTGCCAGCTCACAGTCCTCCAGCTCTGGAAACACCATATATTTT. This sequence encodes CASSQSSSSGNTIYF.

The chain links TRBV2 to TRBJ2-3; 7 nucleotides match TRBD2. The V and J ends lost 8 bases and 5 bases, in that order; junction bases with no gene match: 13. This CDR3 region has 15 residues. Germline V gene lookup returns CDR1 SNHLY and CDR2 FYNNEI. Here the CDR3 reads CASQLLAEVGDTQYF. The CDR3 DNA sequence: TGTGCCAGCCAGCTTCTAGCGGAGGTGGGAGATACGCAGTATTTT.

The chain uses TRBV5-1 and TRBJ1-2; 10 positions agree with TRBD1. V was clipped by 2 bases and J by 5 bases; unmatched bases: 9. This CDR3 has 16 residues. Looked up from germline, CDR1 is SGHRS and CDR2 is YFSETQ. The CDR3 nucleotides read TGCGCCAGCAGCTTAAAAGAAGGGGACAGGGGTTATGGCTACACCTTC. Translating gives CASSLKEGDRGYGYTF.

This chain joins TRBV9 and TRBJ2-7; 7 bases align to TRBD2. This CDR3 has 15 amino acids. With V trimmed by 0 bases and J by 3 bases, 6 bases remained unmatched. CDR1 and CDR2 from the germline V gene are SGDLS and YYNGEE. CDR3 loop: CASSVASGTHYEQYF. CDR3 sequence (DNA): TGTGCCAGCAGCGTAGCCAGCGGGACCCACTACGAGCAGTACTTC.